Below are 7 T cell receptor beta chains sequenced from a single sample in a study of early T cells in non-severe SARS-CoV-2 infection. TCRdb recomputed calls from the 5' RACE reads with MiXCR, one row per CDR3 protein. The data hold roughly 64,000 distinct CDR3 sequences, with roughly 9% observed a single time. The source material was whole blood, sampled at baseline. The receptors come from an adult who was a healthcare worker with PCR-confirmed SARS-CoV-2 infection or an uninfected control (not recorded which).

The V and J genes are TRBV4-1 and TRBJ2-5; TRBD2 matches at 12 bases. The CDR3 sequence is 14 residues long. The V gene end was trimmed by 0 bases and the J gene end by 13 bases; junction bases not matched to a gene: 6. Germline V gene lookup returns CDR1 MGHRA and CDR2 YSYEKL. The CDR3: CASSQEGLAGYPYF. CDR3 nucleotides: TGCGCCAGCAGCCAAGAAGGACTAGCGGGATATCCGTACTTC.

V is TRBV5-4 and J is TRBJ1-2; 9 nucleotides line up with TRBD1. The length of the CDR3 is 14 residues. Germline V gene lookup returns CDR1 SGHNT and CDR2 YYREEE (reference sequence). The ends lost 5 bases at V and 4 bases at J; junction bases unmatched: 6. The CDR3 DNA follows: TGTGCCAGCAGATCACAGGGGGCTGGCTATGGCTACACCTTC. The encoded protein is CASRSQGAGYGYTF.

In its sample, this clonotype was seen many times. The genes are TRBV5-1 and TRBJ2-1; tentative D call: TRBD2 (6 bases). The V and J ends lost 5 bases and 7 bases respectively, with 16 bases between them. Germline V gene sequence: CDR1 SGHRS, CDR2 YFSETQ. The CDR3 totals 14 residues. CDR3 bases: TGCGCCAGCAGAGTTGGGGGGACTCAGAATGAGCAGTTCTTC. This gives the protein CASRVGGTQNEQFF.

CDR3 bases: TGTGCCATCAGTGCCACCGGGACGCAAAACATTCAGTACTTC. As protein: CAISATGTQNIQYF. The chain is built from TRBV10-3 and TRBJ2-4; TRBD1 or TRBD2 may be the D gene (5 bases each). Trimming took 4 bases from V and 5 from J, leaving 12 bases between them. The CDR3 length is 14 residues. The germline V gene encodes CDR1 ENHRY and CDR2 SYGVKD.

In this sample, this clonotype turned up many times. This chain joins TRBV2 and TRBJ1-2, with 7 bases lining up with TRBD1. J lost 4 bases, V lost 2 bases, and 7 bases had no gene match. CDR3 length: 15 residues. Germline V lookup: CDR1 SNHLY, CDR2 FYNNEI. CDR3 sequence: CASSESYRGGYGYTF. DNA of the CDR3: TGTGCCAGCAGTGAAAGCTACAGGGGCGGCTATGGCTACACCTTC.

This clonotype was seen ten or more times. The CDR3 region has the DNA TGTGCCAGCAGTTCCCTCGGGCAGCAGTACTTC. Encoded protein: CASSSLGQQYF. The chain couples TRBV6-2 or TRBV6-3 to TRBJ2-7; D gene unclear. Germline V CDR1 and CDR2: MNHEY, SVGEGT. Trimming left V 4 bases short and J 8 bases short, with 9 bases between. The CDR3 sequence is 11 residues long.

The genes are TRBV5-1 and TRBJ2-1, with D hard to call. Germline values: CDR1 SGHRS, CDR2 YFSETQ. This CDR3 contains 14 residues. V was pared by 4 bases and J by 0 bases, with 8 bases between. The CDR3 here is CASSPLSSYNEQFF. For the CDR3, the DNA is TGCGCCAGCAGCCCTCTGAGCTCCTACAATGAGCAGTTCTTC.